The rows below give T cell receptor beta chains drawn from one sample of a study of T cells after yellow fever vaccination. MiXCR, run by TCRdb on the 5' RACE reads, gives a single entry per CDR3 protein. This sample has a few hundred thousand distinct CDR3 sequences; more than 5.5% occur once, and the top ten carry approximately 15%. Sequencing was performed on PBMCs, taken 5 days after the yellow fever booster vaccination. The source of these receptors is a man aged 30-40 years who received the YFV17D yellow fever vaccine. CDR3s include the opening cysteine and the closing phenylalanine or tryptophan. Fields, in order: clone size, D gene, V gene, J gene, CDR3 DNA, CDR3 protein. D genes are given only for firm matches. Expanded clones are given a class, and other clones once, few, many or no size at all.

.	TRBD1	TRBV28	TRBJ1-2	TGTGCCAGCAGCCGTGGCTCCGGGACAGATATCTATGGCTACACCTTC	CASSRGSGTDIYGYTF
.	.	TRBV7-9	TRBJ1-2	TGTGCCAGCAGCTCCCAGTGGGGTGGATATGGCTACACCTTC	CASSSQWGGYGYTF
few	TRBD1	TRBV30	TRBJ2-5	TGTGCCTGGAGTTTCGGGACAGGGCAGTACCAAGAGACCCAGTACTTC	CAWSFGTGQYQETQYF
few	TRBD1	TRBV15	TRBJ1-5	TGTGCCACCAGCAGGGACAGGTCCGATAATCAGCCCCAGCATTTT	CATSRDRSDNQPQHF
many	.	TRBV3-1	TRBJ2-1	TGTGCCAGCAGCCATCCCCGTGGTGAGCAGTTCTTC	CASSHPRGEQFF
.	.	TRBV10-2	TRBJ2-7	TGCGCCAGCAGTCCCGGTTCCAGTACTAACTACGAGCAGTACTTC	CASSPGSSTNYEQYF
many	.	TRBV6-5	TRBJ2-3	TGTGCCAGCAGTTACTTTGGTTCCGCAGATACGCAGTATTTT	CASSYFGSADTQYF
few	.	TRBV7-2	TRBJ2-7	TGTGCCAGCAGACCCAGGGGTATACCCCAATACGAGCAGTACTTC	CASRPRGIPQYEQYF
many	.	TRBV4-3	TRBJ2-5	TGCGCCAGCAGCCAAGAGCCAGGAGTGGCGGGTGAGACCCAGTACTTC	CASSQEPGVAGETQYF
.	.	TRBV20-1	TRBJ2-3	TGCAGTGCTAGCCGAGGGGGGGGAGCGGAAGATACGCAGTATTTT	CSASRGGGAEDTQYF
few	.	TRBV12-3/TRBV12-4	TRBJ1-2	TGTGCCAGCAGCTTACGGGTTAACTATGGCTACACCTTC	CASSLRVNYGYTF
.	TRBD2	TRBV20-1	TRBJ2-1	TGCAGTGCTAGGCGGGAGTCCGGCTACAATGAGCAGTTCTTC	CSARRESGYNEQFF
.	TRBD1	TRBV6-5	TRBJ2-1	TGTGCCAGCAGTTACGACAGGGGTAGAGACTCTCGGTACAATGAGCAGTTCTTC	CASSYDRGRDSRYNEQFF
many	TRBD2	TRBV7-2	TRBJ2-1	TGTGCCAGCAGCTTACCGTCTAGCGGGCCGACCTACAATGAGCAGTTCTTC	CASSLPSSGPTYNEQFF
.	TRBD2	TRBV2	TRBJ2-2	TGTGCCAGCAGTTATACTAGCGGGAGAACCGGGGAGCTGTTTTTT	CASSYTSGRTGELFF
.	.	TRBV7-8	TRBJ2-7	TGTGCCAGCAGCGCCCGTCCGGAGGTCTCTCGTCGCGAGCAGTACTTC	CASSARPEVSRREQYF
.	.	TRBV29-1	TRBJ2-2	TGCAGCGTGTCCGGGACTCCGAACACCGGGGAGCTGTTTTTT	CSVSGTPNTGELFF
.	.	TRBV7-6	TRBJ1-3	TGTGCCAGCAGTTCATTCAGGGGCTCTGGAAACACCATATATTTT	CASSSFRGSGNTIYF
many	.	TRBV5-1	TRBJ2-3	TGCGCCAGCAGCTTGGGTCCCACAGGTGTAGATACGCAGTATTTT	CASSLGPTGVDTQYF
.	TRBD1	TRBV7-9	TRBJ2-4	TGTGCCAGCAGCTCAGACAGGGGGCAGAGGGCCAAAAACATTCAGTACTTC	CASSSDRGQRAKNIQYF
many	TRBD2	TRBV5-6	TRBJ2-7	TGTGCCAGCAGCTTCCGACGACTAGCGGGAGGCGAGCAGTACTTC	CASSFRRLAGGEQYF
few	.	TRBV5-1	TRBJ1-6	TGCGCCAGCAGCGACGGGTCTGTGAATTCACCCCTCCACTTT	CASSDGSVNSPLHF
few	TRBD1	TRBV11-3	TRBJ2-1	TGTGCCAGCAGCTTGGACAGGGCGGCCAATGAGCAGTTCTTC	CASSLDRAANEQFF
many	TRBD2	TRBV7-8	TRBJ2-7	TGTGCCAGCAGCCAACCGACGGGACTAGCGGGCTCCCCGAGCCCCTACGAGCAGTACTTC	CASSQPTGLAGSPSPYEQYF
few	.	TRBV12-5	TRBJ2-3	TGTGCTAGTACCCCTACGGCCACAGATACGCAGTATTTT	CASTPTATDTQYF
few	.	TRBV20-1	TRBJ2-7	TGCAGTGCAAGCTGGCTTATCAAAGACGAGCAGTACTTC	CSASWLIKDEQYF
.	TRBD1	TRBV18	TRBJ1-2	TGTGCCAGCTCATCGCCGACAGGGATTAACTATGGCTACACCTTC	CASSSPTGINYGYTF
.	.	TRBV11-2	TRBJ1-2	TGTGCCAGCAGCTTAGGAATGGGCACTAACTATGGCTACACCTTC	CASSLGMGTNYGYTF
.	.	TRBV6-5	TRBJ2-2	TGTGCCAGCAGTTACTCGCCGGTGACCGGGGAGCTGTTTTTT	CASSYSPVTGELFF
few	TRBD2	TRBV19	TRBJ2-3	TGTGCCAGTAGTCGAGCGGGAGCGCCAGATACGCAGTATTTT	CASSRAGAPDTQYF
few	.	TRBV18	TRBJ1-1	TGTGCCAGCTCCCCTCTGACGGTCAGCGTATCTGAAGCTTTCTTT	CASSPLTVSVSEAFF
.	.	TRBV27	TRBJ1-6	TGTGCCAGCAGTTTGTCGAGCTCCTATAATTCACCCCGCCACTTT	CASSLSSSYNSPRHF
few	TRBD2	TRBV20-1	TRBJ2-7	TGCAGTGCCGGGACTAGCGGAATTTACGAGCAGTACTTC	CSAGTSGIYEQYF
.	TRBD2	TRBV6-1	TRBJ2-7	TGTGCCAGCAGTGAACTAGCGGGAGTTTACGAGCAGTACTTC	CASSELAGVYEQYF
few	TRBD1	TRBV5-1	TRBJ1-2	TGCGCCAGCAGCCCGCCCCAGGGGGCTTCTCGAGGCTACACCTTC	CASSPPQGASRGYTF
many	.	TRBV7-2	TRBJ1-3	TGTGCCAGCAGCTTCGTCTCCCCAGGAAACACCATATATTTT	CASSFVSPGNTIYF
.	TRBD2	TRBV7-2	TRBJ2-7	TGTGCCACAACCCCGGGGGGGGCACGATCCAACGAGCAGTACTTC	CATTPGGARSNEQYF
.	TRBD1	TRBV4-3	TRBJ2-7	TGCGCCAGCAGCTCTCGGACAGGGGCGTACGAGCAGTACTTC	CASSSRTGAYEQYF
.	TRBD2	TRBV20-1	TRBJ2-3	TGCAGTGCTAGAGATACCCGGGAGGGCACAGATACGCAGTATTTT	CSARDTREGTDTQYF
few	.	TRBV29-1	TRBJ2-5	TGCAGCGTTGACAGGGTGGAGACCCAGTACTTC	CSVDRVETQYF
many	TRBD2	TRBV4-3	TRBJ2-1	TGCGCCAGCAGCCAAGATCAGGGGAGACTAGCGGGAGGCGTTGAGCAGTTCTTC	CASSQDQGRLAGGVEQFF
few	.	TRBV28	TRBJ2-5	TGTGCCAGCAGTTCCCCACAAGAGACCCAGTACTTC	CASSSPQETQYF
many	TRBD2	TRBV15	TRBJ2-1	TGTGCCACCAGCAGAGATAGCGGGAGTTACAATGAGCAGTTCTTC	CATSRDSGSYNEQFF
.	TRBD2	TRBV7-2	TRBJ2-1	TGTGCCAGCAGCACCCCTAGCGGGAGGAAAAGTTTTGAGCAGTTCTTC	CASSTPSGRKSFEQFF
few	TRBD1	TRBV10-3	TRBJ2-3	TGTGCCATCAGTGGCCGGGACAGGGGAGATACGCAGTATTTT	CAISGRDRGDTQYF
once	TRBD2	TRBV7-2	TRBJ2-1	TGTGCCAGCAGGCCGACAGCGGGAGGGTCTAATGAGCAGTTCTTC	CASRPTAGGSNEQFF
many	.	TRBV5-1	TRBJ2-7	TGCGCCAGCAGCTTGGAGGGGGGCATGACGGACTACTTC	CASSLEGGMTDYF
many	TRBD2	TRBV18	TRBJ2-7	TGTGCCAGCTCACCGCCTCTAACGCGGGAGCCCTACGAGCAGTACTTC	CASSPPLTREPYEQYF
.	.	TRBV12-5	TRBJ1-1	TGTGCTAGTGGACCACACGGCAACGCTGAAGCTTTCTTT	CASGPHGNAEAFF
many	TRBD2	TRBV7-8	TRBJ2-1	TGTGCCAGCAGCTTTTGGACTAGCGGGAGGGCCAATGAGCAGTTCTTC	CASSFWTSGRANEQFF
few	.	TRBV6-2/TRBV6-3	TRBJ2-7	TGTGCCAGCAGTTACTTTTGGGCGGGTGCCGTGGAGCAGTACTTC	CASSYFWAGAVEQYF
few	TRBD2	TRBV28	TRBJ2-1	TGTGCCAGCAGTTTACCCTCTAGCGGGAGCTACAATGAGCAGTTCTTC	CASSLPSSGSYNEQFF
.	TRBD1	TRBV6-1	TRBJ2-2	TGTGCCAGCAGGAGACAGGGGCCCGGGGAGCTGTTTTTT	CASRRQGPGELFF
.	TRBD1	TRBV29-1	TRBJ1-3	TGCAGCGTTGCCGGTCACGGACAGGCCAACACCATATATTTT	CSVAGHGQANTIYF